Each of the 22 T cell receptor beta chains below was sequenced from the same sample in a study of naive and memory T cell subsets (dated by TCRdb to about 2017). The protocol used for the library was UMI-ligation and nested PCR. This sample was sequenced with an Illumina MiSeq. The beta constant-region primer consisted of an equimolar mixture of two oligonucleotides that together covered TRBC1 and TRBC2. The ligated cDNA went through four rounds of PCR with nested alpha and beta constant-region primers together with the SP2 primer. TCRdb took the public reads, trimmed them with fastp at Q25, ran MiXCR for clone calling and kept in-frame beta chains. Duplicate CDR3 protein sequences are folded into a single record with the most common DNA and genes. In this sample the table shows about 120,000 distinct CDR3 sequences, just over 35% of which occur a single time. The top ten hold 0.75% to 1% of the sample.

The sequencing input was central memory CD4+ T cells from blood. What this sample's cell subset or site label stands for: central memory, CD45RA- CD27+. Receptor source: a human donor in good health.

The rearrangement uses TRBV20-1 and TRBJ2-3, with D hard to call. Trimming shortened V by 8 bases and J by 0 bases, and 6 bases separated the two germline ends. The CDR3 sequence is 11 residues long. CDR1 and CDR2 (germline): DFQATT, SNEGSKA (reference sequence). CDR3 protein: CSPVSTDTQYF. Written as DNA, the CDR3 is TGCAGTCCAGTTAGCACAGATACGCAGTATTTT.

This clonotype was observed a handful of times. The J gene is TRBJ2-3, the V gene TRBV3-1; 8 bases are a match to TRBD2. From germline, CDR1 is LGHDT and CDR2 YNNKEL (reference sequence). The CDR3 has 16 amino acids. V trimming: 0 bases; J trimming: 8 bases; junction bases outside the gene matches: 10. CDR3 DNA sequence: TGTGCCAGCAGCCAAGATTTCGGGACTAGTGTTCTTACGCAGTATTTT. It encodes CASSQDFGTSVLTQYF.

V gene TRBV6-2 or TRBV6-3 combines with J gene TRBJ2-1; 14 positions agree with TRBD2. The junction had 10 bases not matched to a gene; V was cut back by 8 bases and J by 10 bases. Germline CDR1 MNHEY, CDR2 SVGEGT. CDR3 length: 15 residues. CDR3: CASHRGLAGVREQFF. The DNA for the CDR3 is TGTGCCAGCCACAGGGGACTAGCGGGAGTAAGGGAGCAGTTCTTC.

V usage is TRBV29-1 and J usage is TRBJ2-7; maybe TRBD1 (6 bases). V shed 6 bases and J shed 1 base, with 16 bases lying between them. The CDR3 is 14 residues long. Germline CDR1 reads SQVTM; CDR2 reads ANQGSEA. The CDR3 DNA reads TGCAGCGTCTCTGATCGGACAGCTTCCTACGAGCAGTACTTC. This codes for CSVSDRTASYEQYF.

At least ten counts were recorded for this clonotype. The CDR3 DNA sequence: TGCAGCGTCGGGGACAGGGCTGGGGCCAACGTCCTGACTTTC. It translates to CSVGDRAGANVLTF. This sequence joins TRBV29-1 and TRBJ2-6; 9 bases map to TRBD1. J lost 2 bases, V lost 6 bases, and 2 bases had no gene match. The CDR3 runs 14 residues. Germline assignment: CDR1 SQVTM and CDR2 ANQGSEA.

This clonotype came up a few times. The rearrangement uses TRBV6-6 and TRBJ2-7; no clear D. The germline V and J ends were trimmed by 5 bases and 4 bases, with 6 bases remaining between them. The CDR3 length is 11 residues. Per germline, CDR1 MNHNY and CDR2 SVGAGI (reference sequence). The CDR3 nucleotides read TGTGCCAGCAGTCAGAATTACGAGCAGTACTTC. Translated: CASSQNYEQYF.

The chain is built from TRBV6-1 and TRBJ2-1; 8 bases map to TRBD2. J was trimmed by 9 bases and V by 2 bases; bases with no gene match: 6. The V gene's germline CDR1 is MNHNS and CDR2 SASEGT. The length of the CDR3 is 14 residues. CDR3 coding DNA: TGTGCCAGCAGTGAAAGGGCGGGAGGTGTTGAGCAGTTCTTC. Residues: CASSERAGGVEQFF.

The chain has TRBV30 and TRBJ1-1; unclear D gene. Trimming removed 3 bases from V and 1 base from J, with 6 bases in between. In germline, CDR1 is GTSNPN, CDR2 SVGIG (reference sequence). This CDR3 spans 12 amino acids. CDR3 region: CAWSFKNTEAFF. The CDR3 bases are TGTGCCTGGAGCTTCAAGAACACTGAAGCTTTCTTT.

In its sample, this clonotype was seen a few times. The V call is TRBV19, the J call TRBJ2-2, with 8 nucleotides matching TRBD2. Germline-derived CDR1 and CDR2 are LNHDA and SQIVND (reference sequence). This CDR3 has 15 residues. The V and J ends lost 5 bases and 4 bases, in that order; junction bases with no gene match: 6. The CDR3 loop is CASSVLAGGTGELFF. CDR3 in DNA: TGTGCCAGTAGTGTGCTAGCGGGTGGCACCGGGGAGCTGTTTTTT.

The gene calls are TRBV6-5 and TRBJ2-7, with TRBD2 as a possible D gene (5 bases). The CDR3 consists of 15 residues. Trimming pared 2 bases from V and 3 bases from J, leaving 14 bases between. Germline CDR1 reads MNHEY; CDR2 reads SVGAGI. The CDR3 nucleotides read TGTGCCAGCAGTTACCTCAACGACTATTACTACGAGCAGTACTTC. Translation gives CASSYLNDYYYEQYF.

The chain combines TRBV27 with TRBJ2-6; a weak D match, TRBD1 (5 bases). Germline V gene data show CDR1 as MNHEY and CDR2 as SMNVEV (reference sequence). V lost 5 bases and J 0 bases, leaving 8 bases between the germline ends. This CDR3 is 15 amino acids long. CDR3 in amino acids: CASSRQGSGANVLTF. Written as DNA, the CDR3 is TGTGCCAGCAGTCGTCAGGGCTCTGGGGCCAACGTCCTGACTTTC.

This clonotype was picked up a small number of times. The CDR3 here is CASSPINALRGGDNSPLHF. CDR3 sequence (DNA): TGTGCCAGCTCACCAATAAATGCCCTTCGGGGTGGCGATAATTCACCCCTCCACTTT. The chain joins TRBV18 to TRBJ1-6; D remains unclear. CDR1 and CDR2 (germline): KGHSH, LQKENI. V dropped 2 bases and J dropped 5 bases, with 22 bases sitting between them. CDR3 length: 19 amino acids.

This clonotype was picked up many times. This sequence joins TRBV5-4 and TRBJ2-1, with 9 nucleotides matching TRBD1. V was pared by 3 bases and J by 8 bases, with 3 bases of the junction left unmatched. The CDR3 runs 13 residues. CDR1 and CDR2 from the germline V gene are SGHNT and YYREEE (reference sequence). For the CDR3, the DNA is TGTGCCAGCAGCTCTACAGGGGGCGATGAGCAGTTCTTC. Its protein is CASSSTGGDEQFF.

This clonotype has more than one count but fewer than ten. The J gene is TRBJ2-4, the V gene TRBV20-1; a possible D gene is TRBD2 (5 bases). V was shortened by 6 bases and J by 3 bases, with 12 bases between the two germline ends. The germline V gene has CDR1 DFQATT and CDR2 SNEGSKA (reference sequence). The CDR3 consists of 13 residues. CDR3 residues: CSAPGSGKNIQYF. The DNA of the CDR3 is TGCAGTGCCCCGGGATCGGGCAAAAACATTCAGTACTTC.

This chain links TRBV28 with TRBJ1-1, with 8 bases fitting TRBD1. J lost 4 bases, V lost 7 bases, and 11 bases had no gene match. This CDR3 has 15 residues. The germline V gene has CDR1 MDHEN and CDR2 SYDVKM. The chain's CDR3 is CASTPRGRGSTEAFF. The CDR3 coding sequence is TGTGCCAGCACTCCCAGGGGGCGCGGCAGCACTGAAGCTTTCTTT.

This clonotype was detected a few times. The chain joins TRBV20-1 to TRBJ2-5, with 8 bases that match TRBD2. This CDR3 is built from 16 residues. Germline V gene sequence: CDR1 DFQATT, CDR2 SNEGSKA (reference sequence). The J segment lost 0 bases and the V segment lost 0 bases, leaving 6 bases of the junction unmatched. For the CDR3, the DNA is TGCAGTGCTAGAGATCTCCTAGCGGGTGACCAAGAGACCCAGTACTTC. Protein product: CSARDLLAGDQETQYF.

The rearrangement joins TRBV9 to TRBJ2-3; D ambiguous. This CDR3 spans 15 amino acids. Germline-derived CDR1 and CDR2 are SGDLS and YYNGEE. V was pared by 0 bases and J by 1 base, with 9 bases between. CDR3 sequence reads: CASSVALQRTDTQYF. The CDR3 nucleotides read TGTGCCAGCAGCGTAGCTCTGCAACGCACAGATACGCAGTATTTT. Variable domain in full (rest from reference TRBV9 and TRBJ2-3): DSGVTQTPKHLITATGQRVTLRCSPRSGDLSVYWYQQSLDQGLQFLIQYYNGEERAKGNILERFSAQQFPDLHSELNLSSLELGDSALYFCASSVALQRTDTQYFGPGTRLTVL.

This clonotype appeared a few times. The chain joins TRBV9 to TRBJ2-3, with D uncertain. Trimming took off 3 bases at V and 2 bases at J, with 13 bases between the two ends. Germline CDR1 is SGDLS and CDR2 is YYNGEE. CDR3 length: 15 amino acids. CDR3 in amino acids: CASSGYVAYTDTQYF. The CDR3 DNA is TGTGCCAGCAGCGGATACGTAGCCTACACAGATACGCAGTATTTT. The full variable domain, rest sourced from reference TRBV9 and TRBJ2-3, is DSGVTQTPKHLITATGQRVTLRCSPRSGDLSVYWYQQSLDQGLQFLIQYYNGEERAKGNILERFSAQQFPDLHSELNLSSLELGDSALYFCASSGYVAYTDTQYFGPGTRLTVL.

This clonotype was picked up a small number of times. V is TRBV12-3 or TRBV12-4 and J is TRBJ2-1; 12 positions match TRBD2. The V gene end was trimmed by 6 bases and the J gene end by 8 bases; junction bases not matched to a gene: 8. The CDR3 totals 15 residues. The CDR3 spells CASRKTSGGGYEQFF. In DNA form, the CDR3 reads TGTGCCAGCAGGAAGACTAGCGGGGGAGGGTATGAGCAGTTCTTC.

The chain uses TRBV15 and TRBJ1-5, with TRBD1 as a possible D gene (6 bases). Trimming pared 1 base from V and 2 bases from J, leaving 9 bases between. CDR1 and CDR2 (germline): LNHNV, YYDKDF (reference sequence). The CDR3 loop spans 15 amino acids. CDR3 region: CATSRGKGGNQPQHF. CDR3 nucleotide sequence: TGTGCCACCAGCAGAGGCAAGGGGGGCAATCAGCCCCAGCATTTT.

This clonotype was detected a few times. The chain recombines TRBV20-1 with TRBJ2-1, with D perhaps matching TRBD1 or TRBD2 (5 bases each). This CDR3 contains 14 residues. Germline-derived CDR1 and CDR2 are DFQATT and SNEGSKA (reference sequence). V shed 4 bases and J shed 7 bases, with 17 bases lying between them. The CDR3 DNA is TGCAGTGCTACCGGGACGACCCATAAGAATGAGCAGTTCTTC. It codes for CSATGTTHKNEQFF.

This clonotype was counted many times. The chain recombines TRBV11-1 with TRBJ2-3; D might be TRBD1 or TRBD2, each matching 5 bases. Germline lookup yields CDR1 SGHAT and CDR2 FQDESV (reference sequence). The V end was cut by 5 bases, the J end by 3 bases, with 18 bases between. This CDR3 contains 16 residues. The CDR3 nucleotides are TGTGCCAGCAGCCTTCGACAGCTAACTAGAACAGATACGCAGTATTTT. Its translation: CASSLRQLTRTDTQYF. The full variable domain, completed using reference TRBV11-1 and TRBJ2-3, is EAEVAQSPRYKITEKSQAVAFWCDPISGHATLYWYRQILGQGPELLVQFQDESVVDDSQLPKDRFSAERLKGVDSTLKIQPAELGDSAMYLCASSLRQLTRTDTQYFGPGTRLTVL.